Detailed here is one T cell receptor (beta chain). Its antigen is unknown. The authors made TCR beta libraries by quantitative 5'-RACE with molecular barcodes. In TCRdb, the 5' RACE reads were re-called with MiXCR into one record per CDR3 protein. The table has about 840,000 distinct CDR3 sequences, roughly 10% seen once; the top ten hold about 0.49%. These data belong to a study of CD8 T cells in ankylosing spondylitis. General study results and limits: Characteristic of ankylosing spondylitis blood, it appeared, was a TCR beta motif comprising several highly homologous variants. The study looked at matched synovial fluid samples from ankylosing spondylitis patients. Disease-linked clones were reported to be significantly enriched there. Prior work had noted some motif variants in reactive arthritis blood and synovial fluid. The disease-linked clones had a CD8+ phenotype and low blood frequencies.

Trimming removed 2 bases from V and 0 bases from J, with 8 bases in between. The CDR3 has 15 residues. Germline CDR1 reads MNHNS; CDR2 reads SASEGT. Input material: blood, either unsorted or a sorted T cell fraction (not recorded which). This receptor was obtained from a male donor with ankylosing spondylitis. The J gene is TRBJ1-3, the V gene TRBV6-1; D is unclear. As DNA, the CDR3 is TGTGCCAGCAGTGAATGGGTAGGCTCTGGAAACACCATATATTTT. This translates into CASSEWVGSGNTIYF.